The 18 T cell receptor beta chains below come from one sample, sequenced in a study of T cell responses to AZD1222 COVID-19 vaccine. Produced via immunoSEQ multiplex PCR; TCRdb's table is partial and in-frame only. The sample lists 250,000 to 300,000 clones, 85% to 95% occurring once. Sequencing used peripheral blood, obtained 28 days after the second AZD1222 dose. Every receptor here comes from an adult who received the AZD1222 COVID-19 vaccine.

The V and J genes are TRBV10-3 and TRBJ2-4; no definite D call. V lost 0 bases, J lost 0 bases, and 15 bases lay in between. This CDR3 is 18 amino acids long. Germline CDR1 and CDR2: ENHRY and SYGVKD. This CDR3 reads CAISESGPTPVAKNIQYF. The CDR3 DNA reads as TGTGCCATCAGTGAGTCCGGGCCTACCCCTGTAGCCAAAAACATTCAGTACTTC.

This chain connects TRBV5-6 to TRBJ2-2; D is uncertain. V was trimmed by 4 bases and J by 6 bases, leaving 16 bases between them. In germline, CDR1 is SGHDT, CDR2 YYEEEE. This CDR3 is 15 amino acids long. CDR3 in DNA: TGTGCCAGCAGCCCCCGGCCCGGAATGTCCGGGGAGCTGTTTTTT. Translating gives CASSPRPGMSGELFF.

The chain has TRBV12-3 or TRBV12-4 and TRBJ2-1; D is uncertain. The CDR3 is 11 residues long. Trimming removed 3 bases at V and 8 bases at J, with 5 bases between. CDR3 loop: CASSFGDEQFF. The CDR3 region has the DNA TGTGCCAGCAGTTTTGGGGATGAGCAGTTCTTC.

The V and J genes are TRBV4-1 and TRBJ2-7; 7 bases agree with TRBD2. There are 16 residues in the CDR3. In germline, CDR1 is MGHRA, CDR2 YSYEKL. Germline trimming cut 2 bases from V and 2 bases from J; bases unmatched to any gene: 9. CDR3 in DNA: TGCGCCAGCAGCCAAAGCGGGGAGCGGGCCCCCTACGAGCAGTACTTC. Translation: CASSQSGERAPYEQYF.

The chain links TRBV28 to TRBJ1-3; tentative D call: TRBD1 (6 bases). Trimming pared 6 bases from V and 5 bases from J, leaving 14 bases between. The CDR3 totals 14 residues. Germline assignment: CDR1 MDHEN and CDR2 SYDVKM. CDR3 coding DNA: TGTGCCAGCAGCCCCTCAGGGGTTCGAAACACCATATATTTT. This sequence encodes CASSPSGVRNTIYF.

This chain connects TRBV28 to TRBJ1-2; D is possibly TRBD1 (5 bases). The CDR3 covers 14 residues. The germline gives CDR1 MDHEN, CDR2 SYDVKM. V lost 6 bases and J 2 bases, leaving 13 bases between the germline ends. CDR3 loop: CASSLTALNYGYTF. The CDR3 DNA reads TGTGCCAGCAGCCTGACAGCGCTAAACTATGGCTACACCTTC.

V usage is TRBV5-1 and J usage is TRBJ2-1, with 14 bases lining up with TRBD2. There are 16 residues in the CDR3. Germline V lookup: CDR1 SGHRS, CDR2 YFSETQ. The ends lost 4 bases at V and 6 bases at J; junction bases unmatched: 6. DNA for the CDR3: TGCGCCAGCAGCGAACGACTAGCGGGAGGGGGCAATGAGCAGTTCTTC. Amino acid sequence: CASSERLAGGGNEQFF. The variable domain in full, completed from reference TRBV5-1 and TRBJ2-1, reads KAGVTQTPRYLIKTRGQQVTLSCSPISGHRSVSWYQQTPGQGLQFLFEYFSETQRNKGNFPGRFSGRQFSNSRSEMNVSTLELGDSALYLCASSERLAGGGNEQFFGPGTRLTVL.

This chain links TRBV5-1 with TRBJ1-5, with 9 bases fitting TRBD1. CDR3 length: 16 residues. Germline values: CDR1 SGHRS, CDR2 YFSETQ. After removal of 0 bases from V and 3 bases from J, the junction contained 4 bases not matched to a gene. The CDR3 is CASSLGTGDTNQPQHF. CDR3 DNA sequence: TGCGCCAGCAGCTTGGGGACAGGGGATACCAATCAGCCCCAGCATTTT.

The chain's CDR3 is CASGEQGSPLHF. DNA of the CDR3: TGTGCCAGCGGTGAGCAGGGATCACCCCTCCACTTT. V and J are TRBV7-9 and TRBJ1-6; a weak D match, TRBD1 (5 bases). Germline assignment: CDR1 SEHNR and CDR2 FQNEAQ (reference sequence). V shed 8 bases and J shed 10 bases, with 12 bases lying between them. The CDR3 runs to 12 residues. The full variable domain, its missing parts supplied by reference TRBV7-9 and TRBJ1-6, is DTGVSQNPRHKITKRGQNVTFRCDPISEHNRLYWYRQTLGQGPEFLTYFQNEAQLEKSRLLSDRFSAERPKGSFSTLEIQRTEQGDSAMYLCASGEQGSPLHFGNGTRLTVT.

V usage is TRBV5-1 and J usage is TRBJ1-2; the match to TRBD1 covers 12 bases. The V and J ends lost 3 bases and 6 bases, in that order; junction bases with no gene match: 12. The CDR3 has 17 amino acids. The germline gives CDR1 SGHRS, CDR2 YFSETQ. In DNA form, the CDR3 reads TGCGCCAGCAGCTGGGACCGGGACAGGGGGCAGAGGAATGGCTACACCTTC. This codes for CASSWDRDRGQRNGYTF.

This chain links TRBV2 with TRBJ2-7; D gene unclear. The ends were cut back, 6 bases at V and 7 bases at J, with 10 bases in the middle. Germline CDR1 reads SNHLY; CDR2 reads FYNNEI. CDR3 size: 11 residues. The CDR3 coding sequence is TGTGCCAGCAGCACCCGGGTTGAGCAGTACTTC. Translation gives CASSTRVEQYF.

The rearrangement uses TRBV10-3 and TRBJ2-7; 9 nucleotides line up with TRBD1. The germline gives CDR1 ENHRY, CDR2 SYGVKD. V trimming: 1 base; J trimming: 1 base; junction bases outside the gene matches: 5. This CDR3 comprises 16 residues. This CDR3 is CAISEYQGTGSYEQYF. The CDR3 coding sequence is TGTGCCATCAGTGAGTACCAAGGGACAGGGTCCTACGAGCAGTACTTC.

J is TRBJ2-7 and V is TRBV30, with TRBD1 as a possible D gene (6 bases). CDR1 and CDR2 from the germline V gene are GTSNPN and SVGIG (reference sequence). The CDR3 is 17 residues long. V gave up 0 bases and J gave up 2 bases, with 20 bases separating them. CDR3 loop: CAWSVTHGGSRPYEQYF. CDR3 sequence (DNA): TGTGCCTGGAGTGTAACCCATGGGGGCTCCCGACCCTACGAGCAGTACTTC.

This clone occurred once. V and J are TRBV29-1 and TRBJ2-1, with 9 bases that match TRBD2. The CDR3 extends over 13 amino acids. V gave up 7 bases and J gave up 7 bases; unmatched junction bases: 8. Germline lookup yields CDR1 SQVTM and CDR2 ANQGSEA. CDR3 DNA sequence: TGCAGCGCTTCACTAGCGGGCCTTAATGAGCAGTTCTTC. It translates to CSASLAGLNEQFF.

This clone was counted once. The chain uses TRBV9 and TRBJ2-1; 9 positions agree with TRBD2. The germline V gene encodes CDR1 SGDLS and CDR2 YYNGEE. The CDR3 covers 18 residues. J was trimmed by 4 bases and V by 3 bases; bases with no gene match: 14. CDR3 sequence: CASSGETPGLALYNEQFF. In DNA form, the CDR3 reads TGTGCCAGCAGCGGAGAGACACCGGGACTAGCTCTTTACAATGAGCAGTTCTTC.

The chain carries TRBV3-1 (or the pseudogene TRBV3-2) and TRBJ2-7, with D uncertain. The CDR3 covers 13 residues. The ends were cut back, 1 base at V and 7 bases at J, with 11 bases in the middle. CDR1 is LGHDT and CDR2 is YNNKEL in the germline V gene (reference sequence). The CDR3 bases are TGTGCCAGCAGCCAAGCCCCTAATCGGGAGCAGTACTTC. Translated, it gives CASSQAPNREQYF.

The chain uses TRBV9 and TRBJ2-6, with 7 nucleotides matching TRBD1. Germline V gene lookup returns CDR1 SGDLS and CDR2 YYNGEE. V gave up 7 bases and J gave up 2 bases; unmatched junction bases: 12. The length of the CDR3 is 17 residues. Here the CDR3 DNA reads TGTGCCAGCGCGACCGGGGACAGAGGGCCTGGGGCCAACGTCCTGACTTTC. Translating it yields CASATGDRGPGANVLTF.

CDR3 residues: CASSPQGGTTGEQYF. In DNA form, the CDR3 reads TGTGCCAGCAGCCCCCAAGGTGGTACTACGGGGGAGCAGTACTTC. The rearrangement uses TRBV6-5 and TRBJ2-7; D possibly corresponds to TRBD2 (5 bases). V was shortened by 6 bases and J by 7 bases, with 22 bases between the two germline ends. Germline V lookup: CDR1 MNHEY, CDR2 SVGAGI. The CDR3 spans 15 residues.